These 16 T cell receptor beta chains came from one sample sequenced in a study of CD8 T cells in Susac syndrome. When the RNA was reverse transcribed, random hexamers were used with an input of about 0.45 to 1 ug. Via MiXCR, TCRdb re-called the immunoSEQ multiplex PCR reads, giving one row per CDR3 protein. The data show roughly 190,000 distinct CDR3 sequences, 95% seen once. The sample comprised CD8+ T cells from PBMCs. These receptors were collected from a human donor with Susac syndrome.

The gene calls are TRBV9 and TRBJ1-1, with D hard to call. Germline CDR1 reads SGDLS; CDR2 reads YYNGEE. V was shortened by 4 bases and J by 0 bases, with 13 bases between the two germline ends. The CDR3 is 15 residues long. CDR3 protein: CASSLYSGLNTEAFF. Here the CDR3 DNA reads TGTGCCAGCAGCTTATACTCAGGTTTGAACACTGAAGCTTTCTTT.

The rearrangement links TRBV27 to TRBJ2-1; TRBD2 matches 8 bases. J was trimmed by 8 bases and V by 3 bases; bases with no gene match: 6. The CDR3 runs 14 residues. CDR1 and CDR2 (germline): MNHEY, SMNVEV (reference sequence). The CDR3 bases are TGTGCCAGCAGTTTTCGGGGGGGCGGTTATGAGCAGTTCTTC. Amino acids: CASSFRGGGYEQFF.

The CDR3 loop is CSAPAVGATQYF. DNA for the CDR3: TGCAGTGCTCCAGCAGTGGGGGCAACGCAGTATTTT. This chain uses TRBV20-1 with TRBJ2-3, with D possibly being TRBD1 (6 bases). Germline V gene data show CDR1 as DFQATT and CDR2 as SNEGSKA (reference sequence). The CDR3 is made up of 12 amino acids. Trimming left V 5 bases short and J 9 bases short, with 15 bases between.

The V call is TRBV5-1, the J call TRBJ1-1; 8 nucleotides align to TRBD1. CDR3 length: 15 amino acids. Germline V lookup: CDR1 SGHRS, CDR2 YFSETQ. The ends lost 4 bases at V and 1 base at J; junction bases unmatched: 6. CDR3 nucleotides: TGCGCCAGCAGCGGACGGACAGGGAGGAACACTGAAGCTTTCTTT. Encoded protein: CASSGRTGRNTEAFF.

This sequence joins TRBV9 and TRBJ1-6; D gene unclear. Germline V gene sequence: CDR1 SGDLS, CDR2 YYNGEE. The CDR3 length is 13 residues. V dropped 4 bases and J dropped 10 bases, with 12 bases sitting between them. DNA of the CDR3: TGTGCCAGCAGCCCAAATGATTTCTCACCCCTCCACTTT. Translated: CASSPNDFSPLHF. Filled out from reference TRBV9 and TRBJ1-6, the complete variable domain reads DSGVTQTPKHLITATGQRVTLRCSPRSGDLSVYWYQQSLDQGLQFLIQYYNGEERAKGNILERFSAQQFPDLHSELNLSSLELGDSALYFCASSPNDFSPLHFGNGTRLTVT.

This clonotype was observed once. V and J are TRBV5-1 and TRBJ2-1, with 7 bases fitting TRBD1. CDR1 and CDR2 (germline): SGHRS, YFSETQ. Unmatched junction bases numbered 8, after V lost 0 bases and J lost 8 bases. The length of the CDR3 is 15 residues. The CDR3 region has the DNA TGCGCCAGCAGCTTGGTAGAGACAGGGAATTATGAGCAGTTCTTC. It specifies CASSLVETGNYEQFF.

The chain joins TRBV20-1 to TRBJ1-3; no clear D gene. This CDR3 has 14 residues. Germline loops: CDR1 DFQATT, CDR2 SNEGSKA (reference sequence). V lost 0 bases, J lost 7 bases, and 13 bases lay in between. Written as DNA, the CDR3 is TGCAGTGCTAGAGATCACAGAATTGGGAACACCATATATTTT. It encodes CSARDHRIGNTIYF.

This chain joins TRBV19 and TRBJ2-1, with TRBD2 matching over 8 bases. CDR1 is LNHDA, CDR2 SQIVND, per germline (reference sequence). The V gene end was trimmed by 4 bases and the J gene end by 1 base; junction bases not matched to a gene: 6. The CDR3 is made up of 16 amino acids. The CDR3 nucleotides read TGTGCCAGTAGTAGACCACTAGCGGCTTCCTACAATGAGCAGTTCTTC. Translation: CASSRPLAASYNEQFF.

The rearrangement links TRBV19 to TRBJ1-1; D is ambiguous. The germline gives CDR1 LNHDA, CDR2 SQIVND (reference sequence). Trimming stripped 4 bases from V and 1 base from J, with 13 bases between. The CDR3 is made up of 15 amino acids. In DNA form, the CDR3 reads TGTGCCAGTAGTAGCCATCGAGGGAGGAACACTGAAGCTTTCTTT. Amino acid sequence: CASSSHRGRNTEAFF. The variable domain in full, with the rest retrieved from reference TRBV19 and TRBJ1-1, is DGGITQSPKYLFRKEGQNVTLSCEQNLNHDAMYWYRQDPGQGLRLIYYSQIVNDFQKGDIAEGYSVSREKKESFPLTVTSAQKNPTAFYLCASSSHRGRNTEAFFGQGTRLTVV.

The J gene is TRBJ2-2, the V gene TRBV29-1; 13 bases are shared with TRBD2. The CDR3 length is 15 residues. V dropped 6 bases and J dropped 6; count of bases not matched to a gene: 7. CDR1 is SQVTM and CDR2 is ANQGSEA in the germline V gene. DNA for the CDR3: TGCAGCGTGGGACTAGCGGGACGAACATCCGGGGAGCTGTTTTTT. This codes for CSVGLAGRTSGELFF.

The V and J genes are TRBV6-5 and TRBJ1-2; no clear D gene. CDR3 length: 14 amino acids. The V and J ends lost 5 bases and 4 bases respectively, with 14 bases between them. Germline V gene lookup returns CDR1 MNHEY and CDR2 SVGAGI. CDR3 bases: TGTGCCAGCAGTCCCTCTATCCGGGGCTATGGCTACACCTTC. Its translation: CASSPSIRGYGYTF.

This clonotype was counted a single time. In DNA, the CDR3 is TGTGCCAGCAGCGTCACAAGCGGGGGGGCTAGCAATGAGCAGTTCTTC. Its translation is CASSVTSGGASNEQFF. The rearrangement joins TRBV9 to TRBJ2-1; 10 positions match TRBD2. CDR3 size: 16 residues. Germline CDR1 reads SGDLS; CDR2 reads YYNGEE. Trimming removed 2 bases from V and 6 bases from J; junction bases left unmatched: 8.

The chain couples TRBV23-1 to TRBJ1-5; 9 positions agree with TRBD1. TRBV23-1 is an ORF for which the function is uncertain. The V gene end was trimmed by 7 bases and the J gene end by 0 bases; junction bases not matched to a gene: 10. The CDR3 is 17 residues long. The CDR3 loop is CASTTGTGMISNQPQHF. CDR3 in DNA: TGCGCCAGCACCACAGGGACAGGGATGATTAGCAATCAGCCCCAGCATTTT.

This chain connects TRBV7-2 to TRBJ2-3; 10 nucleotides match TRBD2. Germline V gene lookup returns CDR1 SGHTA and CDR2 FQGNSA. Losses at the gene ends were 2 bases for V and 1 base for J; bases not matched to a gene: 6. The CDR3 sequence is 17 residues long. The CDR3 DNA reads TGTGCCAGCAGCTTACCGACCGGGACTAGCGGCACAGATACGCAGTATTTT. Residues: CASSLPTGTSGTDTQYF.

The J gene is TRBJ1-2, the V gene TRBV30, with TRBD1 as a possible D gene (5 bases). The V gene's germline CDR1 is GTSNPN and CDR2 SVGIG (reference sequence). The CDR3 covers 15 residues. The ends were cut back, 0 bases at V and 0 bases at J, with 11 bases in the middle. CDR3 amino acids: CAWSVQPGPNYGYTF. The CDR3 nucleotides read TGTGCCTGGAGTGTACAGCCAGGGCCTAACTATGGCTACACCTTC. Full variable domain (remainder filled in from reference TRBV30 and TRBJ1-2): SQTIHQWPATLVQPVGSPLSLECTVEGTSNPNLYWYRQAAGRGLQLLFYSVGIGQISSEVPQNLSASRPQDRQFILSSKKLLLSDSGFYLCAWSVQPGPNYGYTFGSGTRLTVV.

The V call is TRBV14, the J call TRBJ1-1; D is unclear. The length of the CDR3 is 11 residues. Deletions cut 1 base from V and 8 bases from J, with 5 bases between. Germline CDR1 is SGHDN and CDR2 is FVKESK. CDR3 nucleotide sequence: TGTGCCAGCAGCCAAGCAACAGAAGCTTTCTTT. Its translation: CASSQATEAFF.